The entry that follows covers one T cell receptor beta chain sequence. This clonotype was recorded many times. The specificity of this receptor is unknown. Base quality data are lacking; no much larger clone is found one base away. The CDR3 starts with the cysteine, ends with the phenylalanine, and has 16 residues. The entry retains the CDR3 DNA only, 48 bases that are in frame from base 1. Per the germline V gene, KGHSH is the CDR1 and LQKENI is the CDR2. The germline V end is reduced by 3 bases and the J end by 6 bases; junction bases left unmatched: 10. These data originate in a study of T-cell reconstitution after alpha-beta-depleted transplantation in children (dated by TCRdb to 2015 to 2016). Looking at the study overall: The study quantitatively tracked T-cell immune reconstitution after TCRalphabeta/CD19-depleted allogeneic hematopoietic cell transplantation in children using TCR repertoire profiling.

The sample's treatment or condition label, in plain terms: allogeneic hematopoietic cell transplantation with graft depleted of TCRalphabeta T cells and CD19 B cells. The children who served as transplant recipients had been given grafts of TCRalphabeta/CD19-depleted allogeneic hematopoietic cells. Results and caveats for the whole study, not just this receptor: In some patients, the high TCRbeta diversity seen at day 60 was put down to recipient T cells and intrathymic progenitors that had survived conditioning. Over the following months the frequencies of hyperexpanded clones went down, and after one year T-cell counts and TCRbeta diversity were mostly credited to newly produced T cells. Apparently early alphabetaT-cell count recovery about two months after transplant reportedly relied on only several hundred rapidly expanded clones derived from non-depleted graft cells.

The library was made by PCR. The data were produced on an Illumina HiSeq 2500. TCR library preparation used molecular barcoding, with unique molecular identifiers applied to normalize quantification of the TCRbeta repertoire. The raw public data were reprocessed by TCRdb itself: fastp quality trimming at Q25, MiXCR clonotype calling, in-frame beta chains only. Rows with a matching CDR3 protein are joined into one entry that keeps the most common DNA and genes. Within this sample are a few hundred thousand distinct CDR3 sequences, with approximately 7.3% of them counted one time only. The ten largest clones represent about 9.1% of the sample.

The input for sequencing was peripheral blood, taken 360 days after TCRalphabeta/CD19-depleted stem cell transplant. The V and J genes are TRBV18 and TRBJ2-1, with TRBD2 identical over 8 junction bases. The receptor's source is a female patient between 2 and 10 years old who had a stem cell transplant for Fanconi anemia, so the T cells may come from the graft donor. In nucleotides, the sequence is TGTGCCAGCTCACCTCCAGGAGGCGGGGGGCTCAATGAGCAGTTCTTC. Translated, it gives CASSPPGGGGLNEQFF.